One sample yielded the 9 T cell receptor beta chains listed below, sequenced in a study of blood T cell repertoires in COVID-19. Repertoires were generated with immunoSEQ multiplex PCR, while TCRdb's copy carries only in-frame clones and drops some. Altogether some 160,000 clones are present, about four fifths being singletons, with the ten largest covering around 7%. Sequenced sample: peripheral blood. The source of these receptors is a man in his sixties or seventies with active or convalescent COVID-19.

The chain combines TRBV2 with TRBJ1-6; D remains ambiguous. The germline gives CDR1 SNHLY, CDR2 FYNNEI. Trimming pared 6 bases from V and 7 bases from J, leaving 16 bases between. The CDR3 is made up of 15 amino acids. The CDR3 DNA reads as TGTGCCAGCAGCAATGAGGGTAGCGGGAATTCACCCCTCCACTTT. Its translation: CASSNEGSGNSPLHF.

The V and J genes are TRBV20-1 and TRBJ1-1, with a possible D match to TRBD1 (5 bases). CDR3 length: 15 residues. Between the trimmed V and J ends, which lost 4 bases and 4 bases, there was a span of 19 bases. From germline, CDR1 is DFQATT and CDR2 SNEGSKA (reference sequence). CDR3 sequence (DNA): TGCAGTGCTATTGACGCGCCCGAGCAGGGCACTGAAGCTTTCTTT. This translates into CSAIDAPEQGTEAFF.

J is TRBJ2-7 and V is TRBV18; TRBD2 matches 12 bases. Germline trimming cut 6 bases from V and 2 bases from J; bases unmatched to any gene: 17. The CDR3 is made up of 19 amino acids. Germline-derived CDR1 and CDR2 are KGHSH and LQKENI. The DNA of the CDR3 is TGTGCCAGCTCCACCACAGATAGGCTAGCGGGAGGGGTAACCTACGAGCAGTACTTC. Translating it yields CASSTTDRLAGGVTYEQYF.

The count of this clone is one. CDR3 loop: CASSLGQGAYGYTF. In nucleotides, the CDR3 is TGTGCCAGCAGTTTAGGACAGGGGGCCTATGGCTACACCTTC. V and J are TRBV28 and TRBJ1-2, with TRBD1 identical over 11 bases. Trimming took 2 bases from V and 4 from J; bases not matched to a gene: 0. The CDR3 consists of 14 residues. Germline CDR1 and CDR2: MDHEN and SYDVKM.

This clone rates as medium-sized (0.01 to 0.1%). This rearrangement joins TRBV3-1 (or the pseudogene TRBV3-2) to TRBJ1-3, with 9 bases fitting TRBD1. Germline V gene sequence: CDR1 LGHDT, CDR2 YNNKEL (reference sequence). With V trimmed by 0 bases and J by 8 bases, 5 bases remained unmatched. The CDR3 loop spans 15 amino acids. CDR3 in amino acids: CASSQDLQGADTIYF. In nucleotides, the CDR3 is TGTGCCAGCAGCCAAGATTTACAGGGGGCGGACACCATATATTTT.

The chain combines TRBV30 with TRBJ2-1, with TRBD2 as a possible D gene (5 bases). Germline CDR1 reads GTSNPN; CDR2 reads SVGIG (reference sequence). The germline V and J ends were trimmed by 8 bases and 3 bases, with 14 bases remaining between them. This CDR3 is built from 13 residues. CDR3 residues: CARSRGSYNEQFF. The DNA of the CDR3 is TGTGCCAGGTCAAGAGGGAGCTACAATGAGCAGTTCTTC.

The rearrangement joins TRBV29-1 to TRBJ2-3, with TRBD2 as a possible D gene (6 bases). The CDR3 loop spans 16 amino acids. CDR1 and CDR2 (germline): SQVTM, ANQGSEA. The V end was cut by 1 base, the J end by 3 bases, with 17 bases between. Here the CDR3 reads CSVEGSRTGVTDTQYF. The DNA of the CDR3 is TGCAGCGTTGAAGGCTCTCGTACGGGAGTGACAGATACGCAGTATTTT.

This clone was counted at least ten times. The chain is built from TRBV18 and TRBJ2-1; 7 bases match TRBD2. The germline CDR1 and CDR2 sequences are KGHSH and LQKENI. The V gene end was trimmed by 0 bases and the J gene end by 4 bases; junction bases not matched to a gene: 6. This CDR3 contains 16 residues. Here the CDR3 DNA reads TGTGCCAGCTCACCACCGGCGGGAGATTCGTACAATGAGCAGTTCTTC. It yields the protein CASSPPAGDSYNEQFF.

V usage is TRBV6-5 and J usage is TRBJ1-5, with TRBD1 as a possible D gene (6 bases). The CDR3 spans 16 residues. From germline, CDR1 is MNHEY and CDR2 SVGAGI. V dropped 4 bases and J dropped 2 bases, with 15 bases sitting between them. DNA of the CDR3: TGTGCCAGCAGTTCGGACAGAACGGTTGGCAATCAGCCCCAGCATTTT. Protein: CASSSDRTVGNQPQHF.